Included here is one TCR beta chain sequence, with context. Its antigen is still unknown. The V segment lost 4 bases and the J segment 3 bases; nucleotides outside the gene matches: 5. The CDR3 loop spans 15 amino acids. Germline lookup yields CDR1 LNHDA and CDR2 SQIVND (reference sequence). Repertoires were generated with immunoSEQ multiplex PCR, while TCRdb's copy carries only in-frame clones and drops some. The sample shows roughly 90,000 clones, around 89% of them seen only once. This specimen belongs to a study of T cell responses to AZD1222 COVID-19 vaccine. The study's findings and limits: Mostly white British, mostly female donors; authors suggested clonal diversity may be underestimated. Spike-specific TCR depth and breadth grew after two AZD1222 doses.

The J gene is TRBJ1-2, the V gene TRBV19, with 10 positions matching TRBD1. This sample comprised peripheral blood, obtained 28 days after the second AZD1222 dose. The TCR was taken from an adult who received the AZD1222 COVID-19 vaccine. The CDR3 nucleotides are TGTGCCAGTAGTAAGGGACAGGGGATCCACTATGGCTACACCTTC. Translation: CASSKGQGIHYGYTF.